This T cell receptor beta chain appears in the sequencing data of a study of blood T cells in healthy people across ages. Together with a sample-barcoded 5' primer, a J-beta primer mix was included in a second PCR lasting roughly 6 to 12 cycles. MiXCR, run by TCRdb on the 5' RACE reads, gives a single entry per CDR3 protein. The sample holds 800,000 to 1,300,000 distinct CDR3 sequences, under 30% seen once. As regards this clonotype: The junction does not match germline at one end; this may be a read error.

The CDR3 spans 13 residues. Germline loops: CDR1 SGHRS, CDR2 YFSETQ. Separately, the same data were catalogued under a study of T cells of mothers and their children.

This sequence was found in a girl aged 2 to 10 in good health. The genes are TRBV5-1 and TRBJ2-4; D is unclear. Material: blood. The CDR3 DNA reads TGCGCCGGCAGCCCCCCGTCTAGTAACATTCAGTACTTC. It encodes CAGSPPSSNIQYF.